This T cell receptor beta chain is drawn from a study of regulatory T cells in long-lasting Graves disease. This clonotype was seen many times. Time point of the sample: newly diagnosed GD, antithyroid drugs for less than 3 months. Scientists built the TCR library using RNA that was extracted from PBMCs. CDR3-region Arm-PCR and iRepertoire HTBI primers produced the TCR beta libraries. TCRdb reprocessed the multiplex PCR reads with MiXCR, giving one entry per CDR3 protein. The sample lists about 420,000 distinct CDR3 sequences, less than 20% occurring once. The CDR3 is made up of 14 amino acids. V dropped 3 bases and J dropped 0 bases, with 9 bases sitting between them. CDR1 and CDR2 from the germline V gene are SQVTM and ANQGSEA. The same data also contributed to another study, on T cells in Graves' hyperthyroidism and ophthalmopathy. From that study: The study based diagnoses on clinical symptoms, serum thyroxine and TRAb, thyroid ultrasound and orbital computed tomography.

Material: peripheral blood mononuclear cells (PBMCs), obtained at new diagnosis, from a patient treated with antithyroid drugs. The TCR was taken from a woman between 18 and 30 years old with Graves disease. The genes are TRBV29-1 and TRBJ2-1; D is unclear. CDR3: CSVEYLLSYNEQFF. CDR3 coding DNA: TGCAGCGTTGAGTACTTGCTCTCCTACAATGAGCAGTTCTTC.